Each of the 9 T cell receptor beta chains below was sequenced from the same sample in a study of blood T cell repertoires in COVID-19. Libraries were prepared by immunoSEQ multiplex PCR; TCRdb keeps only in-frame clonotypes and omits some of them. The data show approximately 70,000 clones, 82% seen once. Sequencing was carried out using peripheral blood. Receptors originate from a woman of 80 years or more with acute or convalescent COVID-19.

This sequence joins TRBV10-3 and TRBJ2-3, with a weak D call TRBD2 (7 bases). Between the trimmed V and J ends, which lost 6 bases and 5 bases, there was a span of 18 bases. The CDR3 length is 15 residues. CDR1 is ENHRY, CDR2 SYGVKD, per germline. This CDR3 reads CAIRAWLGGQDTQYF. As DNA, the CDR3 is TGTGCCATCAGAGCGTGGCTGGGGGGGCAAGATACGCAGTATTTT.

The chain carries TRBV3-1 (or the pseudogene TRBV3-2) and TRBJ2-3; no clear D. In germline, CDR1 is LGHDT, CDR2 YNNKEL (reference sequence). The CDR3 loop spans 12 amino acids. The ends were cut back, 0 bases at V and 5 bases at J, with 3 bases in the middle. The CDR3 DNA follows: TGTGCCAGCAGCCAAGACGTAGATACGCAGTATTTT. Protein: CASSQDVDTQYF.

The gene calls are TRBV10-2 and TRBJ1-2, with D unresolved. The CDR3 contains 18 residues. Germline V gives CDR1 WSHSY, CDR2 SAAADI. The germline V and J ends were trimmed by 3 bases and 3 bases, with 23 bases remaining between them. CDR3 DNA sequence: TGCGCCAGCAGTGAAGGGCCCTTAAGTCGGGAGAGGGACTATGGCTACACCTTC. It specifies CASSEGPLSRERDYGYTF.

The chain combines TRBV27 with TRBJ2-1; D is undetermined. The ends were cut back, 5 bases at V and 1 base at J, with 12 bases in the middle. Germline V gene lookup returns CDR1 MNHEY and CDR2 SMNVEV (reference sequence). This CDR3 spans 15 amino acids. In nucleotides, the CDR3 is TGTGCCAGCAGTCCGACGGGTAGGTCCTACAATGAGCAGTTCTTC. This translates into CASSPTGRSYNEQFF.

V is TRBV30 and J is TRBJ2-1, with 7 bases identical to TRBD1. This CDR3 spans 15 amino acids. Germline-derived CDR1 and CDR2 are GTSNPN and SVGIG (reference sequence). V dropped 5 bases and J dropped 4; count of bases not matched to a gene: 11. The CDR3 loop reads CAWGRTGTLYNEQFF. DNA of the CDR3: TGTGCCTGGGGCCGGACAGGTACTCTATACAATGAGCAGTTCTTC.

The J gene is TRBJ1-1, the V gene TRBV19, with D uncertain. The germline CDR1 and CDR2 sequences are LNHDA and SQIVND (reference sequence). The CDR3 sequence is 13 residues long. V lost 3 bases to trimming and J lost 5 bases, with 10 bases between them. In DNA form, the CDR3 reads TGTGCCAGTAGTATTTCCCAGATTACTGAAGCTTTCTTT. Translating it yields CASSISQITEAFF.

This clone was seen only a few times. This chain links TRBV19 with TRBJ1-1, with 9 positions matching TRBD1. CDR1 is LNHDA and CDR2 is SQIVND in the germline V gene (reference sequence). The V gene end was trimmed by 5 bases and the J gene end by 6 bases; junction bases not matched to a gene: 10. The CDR3 is made up of 15 amino acids. The CDR3 DNA follows: TGTGCCAGTAGTGTACAGGGGGCTGTACTGCCTGAAGCTTTCTTT. Translated: CASSVQGAVLPEAFF.

J is TRBJ2-7 and V is TRBV3-1 (or the pseudogene TRBV3-2); 9 nucleotides align to TRBD1. The germline V gene has CDR1 LGHDT and CDR2 YNNKEL (reference sequence). CDR3 length equals 15 residues. The junction had 10 bases not matched to a gene; V was cut back by 3 bases and J by 7 bases. The CDR3, as DNA: TGTGCCAGCAGCCACGGGACAGGGAAGACGGAGGAGCAGTACTTC. Amino acids: CASSHGTGKTEEQYF.

V usage is TRBV10-3 and J usage is TRBJ2-5; TRBD1 matches at 7 bases. Germline lookup yields CDR1 ENHRY and CDR2 SYGVKD. J lost 2 bases, V lost 6 bases, and 12 bases had no gene match. The CDR3 consists of 16 residues. CDR3 DNA: TGTGCCATCAGCAATACCGGGACAGCGACACAAGAGACCCAGTACTTC. Its translation is CAISNTGTATQETQYF.